Below are 2 T cell receptor beta chains sequenced from a single sample in a study of PD-L1 blockade in urothelial cancer. Clones were read by immunoSEQ multiplex PCR, and TCRdb kept only the in-frame ones, dropping some. The data show about 25,000 clones, approximately 82% seen once. The time point: peripheral blood 6 weeks after treatment start. The sample in question was PBMCs, obtained around atezolizumab (anti-PD-L1) treatment. The receptors derive from a man aged 65-85 years with urothelial cancer.

The chain is built from TRBV5-4 and TRBJ1-1, with D perhaps TRBD1 (5 bases). V shed 5 bases and J shed 5 bases, with 19 bases lying between them. The CDR3 totals 15 residues. The V gene's germline CDR1 is SGHNT and CDR2 YYREEE (reference sequence). The DNA of the CDR3 is TGTGCCAGCAGTCCTGGAGGGGCTGATATTACTGAAGCTTTCTTT. It is translated as CASSPGGADITEAFF.

V and J are TRBV5-4 and TRBJ2-3; TRBD1 is a possible D gene (7 bases). The V end lost 3 bases, the J end lost 3 bases, and 14 bases lay between the germline ends. The CDR3 is made up of 15 amino acids. Germline-derived CDR1 and CDR2 are SGHNT and YYREEE (reference sequence). The CDR3 DNA reads as TGTGCCAGCAGCTCCGCGGAGGGGGCAACAGATACGCAGTATTTT. Its protein is CASSSAEGATDTQYF.